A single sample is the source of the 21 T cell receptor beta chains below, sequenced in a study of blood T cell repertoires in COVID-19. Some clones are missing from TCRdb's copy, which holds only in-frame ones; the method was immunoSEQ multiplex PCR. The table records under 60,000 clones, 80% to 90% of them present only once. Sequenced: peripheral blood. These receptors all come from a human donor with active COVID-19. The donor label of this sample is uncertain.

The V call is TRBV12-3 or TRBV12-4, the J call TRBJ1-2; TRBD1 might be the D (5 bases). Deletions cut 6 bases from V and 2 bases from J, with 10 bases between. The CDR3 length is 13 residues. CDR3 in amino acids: CASRQGGNYGYTF. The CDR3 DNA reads TGTGCCAGCAGGCAGGGTGGGAACTATGGCTACACCTTC.

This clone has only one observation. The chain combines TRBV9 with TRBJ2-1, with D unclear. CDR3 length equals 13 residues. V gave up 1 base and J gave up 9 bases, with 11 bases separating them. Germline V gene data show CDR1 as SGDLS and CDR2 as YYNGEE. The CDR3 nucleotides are TGTGCCAGCAGCGTACCTAGTGGATTTGAGCAGTTCTTC. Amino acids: CASSVPSGFEQFF.

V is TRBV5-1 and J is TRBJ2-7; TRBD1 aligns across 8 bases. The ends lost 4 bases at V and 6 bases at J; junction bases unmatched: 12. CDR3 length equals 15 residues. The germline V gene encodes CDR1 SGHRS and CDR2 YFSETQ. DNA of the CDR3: TGCGCCAGCAGCCGCGGGGAGACAGGGGTAGGCGAGCAGTACTTC. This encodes CASSRGETGVGEQYF.

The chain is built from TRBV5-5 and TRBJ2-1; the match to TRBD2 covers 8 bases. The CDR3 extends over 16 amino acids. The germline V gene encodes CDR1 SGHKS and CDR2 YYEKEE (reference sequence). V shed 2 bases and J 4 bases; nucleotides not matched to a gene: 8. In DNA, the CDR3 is TGTGCCAGCAGCTTTGGTATTAGCGGGGCTTACAATGAGCAGTTCTTC. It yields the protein CASSFGISGAYNEQFF.

The CDR3 loop is CASSLGGAGGPVDTQYF. DNA for the CDR3: TGTGCCAGCAGCTTGGGGGGAGCGGGGGGGCCCGTAGATACGCAGTATTTT. J is TRBJ2-3 and V is TRBV5-4, with TRBD2 matching 10 bases. Germline CDR1 and CDR2: SGHNT and YYREEE (reference sequence). V lost 0 bases, J lost 5 bases, and 9 bases stayed unmatched. The CDR3 totals 17 residues.

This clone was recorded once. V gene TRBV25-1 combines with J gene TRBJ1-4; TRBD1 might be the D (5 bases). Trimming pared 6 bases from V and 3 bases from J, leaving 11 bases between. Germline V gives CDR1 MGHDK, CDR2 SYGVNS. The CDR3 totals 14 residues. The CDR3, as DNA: TGTGCCAGCAGCGTCACGGGGGCTAATGAAAAACTGTTTTTT. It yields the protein CASSVTGANEKLFF.

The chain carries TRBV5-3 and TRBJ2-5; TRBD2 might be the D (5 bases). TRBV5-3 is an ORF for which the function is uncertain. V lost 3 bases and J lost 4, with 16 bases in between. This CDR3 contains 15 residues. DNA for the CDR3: TGTGCCAGAAGCTCGGGATTGGGGTTTCGAGAGACCCAGTACTTC. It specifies CARSSGLGFRETQYF.

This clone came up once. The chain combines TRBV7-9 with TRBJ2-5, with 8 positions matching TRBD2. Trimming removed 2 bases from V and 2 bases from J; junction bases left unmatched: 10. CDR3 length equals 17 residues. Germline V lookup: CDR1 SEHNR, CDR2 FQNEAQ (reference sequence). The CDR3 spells CASSLLSGSGIQETQYF. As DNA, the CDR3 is TGTGCCAGCAGCTTACTATCCGGTAGCGGGATACAAGAGACCCAGTACTTC. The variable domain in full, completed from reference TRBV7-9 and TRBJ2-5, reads DTGVSQNPRHKITKRGQNVTFRCDPISEHNRLYWYRQTLGQGPEFLTYFQNEAQLEKSRLLSDRFSAERPKGSFSTLEIQRTEQGDSAMYLCASSLLSGSGIQETQYFGPGTRLLVL.

The DNA of the CDR3 is TGCGCCAGCAGCTCGCAGGGGGACCGGAACACTGAAGCTTTCTTT. It translates to CASSSQGDRNTEAFF. The J gene is TRBJ1-1, the V gene TRBV5-1; TRBD1 agrees at 7 bases. The junction had 6 bases not matched to a gene; V was cut back by 3 bases and J by 1 base. The V gene's germline CDR1 is SGHRS and CDR2 YFSETQ. This CDR3 is 15 amino acids long.

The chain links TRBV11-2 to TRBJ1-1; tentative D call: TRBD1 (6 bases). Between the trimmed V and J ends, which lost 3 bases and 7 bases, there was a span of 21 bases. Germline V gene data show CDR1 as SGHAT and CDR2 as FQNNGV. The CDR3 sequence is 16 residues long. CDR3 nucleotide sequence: TGTGCCAGCAGCTTGGGGTCGAGGGGGTTTGGAGGTGAAGCTTTCTTT. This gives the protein CASSLGSRGFGGEAFF.

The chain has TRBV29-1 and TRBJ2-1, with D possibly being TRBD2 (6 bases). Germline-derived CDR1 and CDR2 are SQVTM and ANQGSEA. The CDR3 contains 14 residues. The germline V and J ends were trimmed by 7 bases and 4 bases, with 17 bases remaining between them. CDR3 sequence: CSDKTSHPYNEQFF. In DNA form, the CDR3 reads TGCAGCGATAAGACTAGTCACCCTTACAATGAGCAGTTCTTC.

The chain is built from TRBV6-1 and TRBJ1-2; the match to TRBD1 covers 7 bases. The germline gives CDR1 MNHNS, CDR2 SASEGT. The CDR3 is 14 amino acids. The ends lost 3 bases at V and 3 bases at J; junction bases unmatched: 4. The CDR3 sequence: CASSEPGQYYGYTF. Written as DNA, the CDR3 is TGTGCCAGCAGTGAGCCGGGACAGTACTATGGCTACACCTTC.

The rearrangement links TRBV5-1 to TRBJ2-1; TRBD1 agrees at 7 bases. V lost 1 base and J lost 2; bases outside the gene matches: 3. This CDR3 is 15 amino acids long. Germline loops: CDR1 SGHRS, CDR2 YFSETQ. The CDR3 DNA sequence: TGCGCCAGCAGCTTGTACAGGGGTCCCTACAATGAGCAGTTCTTC. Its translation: CASSLYRGPYNEQFF.

The CDR3 reads CASSIEGASGIDNEQFF. The CDR3 region has the DNA TGTGCCAGTAGTATAGAGGGGGCTAGCGGGATAGACAATGAGCAGTTCTTC. The rearrangement joins TRBV19 to TRBJ2-1; TRBD2 aligns across 9 bases. CDR3 size: 17 residues. The germline gives CDR1 LNHDA, CDR2 SQIVND (reference sequence). Germline trimming cut 0 bases from V and 5 bases from J; bases unmatched to any gene: 8. The full variable domain, its missing parts supplied by reference TRBV19 and TRBJ2-1, is DGGITQSPKYLFRKEGQNVTLSCEQNLNHDAMYWYRQDPGQGLRLIYYSQIVNDFQKGDIAEGYSVSREKKESFPLTVTSAQKNPTAFYLCASSIEGASGIDNEQFFGPGTRLTVL.

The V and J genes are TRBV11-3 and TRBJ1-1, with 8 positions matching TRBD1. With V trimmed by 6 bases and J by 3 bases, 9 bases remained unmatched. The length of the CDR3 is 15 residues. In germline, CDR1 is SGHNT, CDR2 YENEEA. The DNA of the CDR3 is TGTGCCAGCAGGATTGGACAGGGAAGAGACACTGAAGCTTTCTTT. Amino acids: CASRIGQGRDTEAFF.

CDR3 nucleotide sequence: TGTGCCAGTAGTATCGGGGGAGACGGTTCATACTATGGCTACACCTTC. Residues: CASSIGGDGSYYGYTF. This sequence joins TRBV19 and TRBJ1-2; TRBD1 is a possible D gene (5 bases). The CDR3 is 16 amino acids. CDR1 and CDR2 (germline): LNHDA, SQIVND (reference sequence). With 3 bases removed from V and 3 bases from J, the gap between germline ends came to 17 bases.

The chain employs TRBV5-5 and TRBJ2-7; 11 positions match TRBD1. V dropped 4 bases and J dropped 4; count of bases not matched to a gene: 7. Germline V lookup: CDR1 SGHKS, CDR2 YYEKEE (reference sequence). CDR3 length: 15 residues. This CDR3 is CASSRGQGAGYEQYF. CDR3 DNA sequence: TGTGCCAGCAGCAGAGGACAGGGGGCGGGTTACGAGCAGTACTTC.

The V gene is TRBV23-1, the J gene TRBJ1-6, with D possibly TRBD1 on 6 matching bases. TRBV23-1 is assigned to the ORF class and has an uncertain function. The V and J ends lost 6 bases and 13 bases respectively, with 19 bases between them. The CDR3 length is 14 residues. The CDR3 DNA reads TGCGCCAGCAGAAATGGACAGCCTCGGTGGCCCCTCCACTTT. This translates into CASRNGQPRWPLHF.

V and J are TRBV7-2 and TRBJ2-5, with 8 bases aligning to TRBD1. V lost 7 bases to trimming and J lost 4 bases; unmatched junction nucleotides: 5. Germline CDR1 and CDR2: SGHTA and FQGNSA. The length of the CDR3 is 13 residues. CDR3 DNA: TGTGCCAGCACCGCCAGGGGGCGAGAGACCCAGTACTTC. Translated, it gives CASTARGRETQYF.

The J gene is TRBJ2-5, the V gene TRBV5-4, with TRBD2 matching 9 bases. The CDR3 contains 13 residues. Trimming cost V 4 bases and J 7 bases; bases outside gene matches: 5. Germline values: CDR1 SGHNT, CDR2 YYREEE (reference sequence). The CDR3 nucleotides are TGTGCCAGCAGCGCTAGCGGGACCAGGACCCAGTACTTC. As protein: CASSASGTRTQYF.

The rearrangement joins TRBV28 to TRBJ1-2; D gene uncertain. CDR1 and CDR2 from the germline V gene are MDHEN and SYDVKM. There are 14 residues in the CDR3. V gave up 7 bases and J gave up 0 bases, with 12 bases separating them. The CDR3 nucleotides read TGTGCCAGCACCGGCGGGGAGACTAACTATGGCTACACCTTC. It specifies CASTGGETNYGYTF.